The next 4 T cell receptor beta chains were all read from a single sample in a study of blood T cells in healthy people across ages. A sample-barcoded 5' primer and a J-beta primer mix were used in a second PCR of roughly 7 to 11 cycles. TCRdb reprocessed the 5' RACE reads with MiXCR, giving one entry per CDR3 protein. This table has about 1 million distinct CDR3 sequences, 25% appearing once. These data were also filed under a second study, of T cells of mothers and their children.

Sequencing used blood. The receptors here all came from a girl aged 2-10 years in good health.

V and J are TRBV12-3 or TRBV12-4 and TRBJ2-1; D might be TRBD2 (5 bases). The CDR3 has 13 residues. The V end lost 0 bases, the J end lost 15 bases, and 15 bases lay between the germline ends. The CDR3 nucleotides are TGTGCCAGCAGTTTAGCGCTGGCGGGCCGGCGGTTCTTC. It encodes CASSLALAGRRFF.

In its sample, this clonotype was seen a few times. CDR3 sequence: CASSGASGVRKPQETQYF. CDR3 nucleotide sequence: TGTGCCAGCAGTGGAGCTAGCGGGGTACGAAAACCGCAAGAGACCCAGTACTTC. The V call is TRBV2, the J call TRBJ2-5; 9 nucleotides align to TRBD2. This CDR3 contains 18 residues. The germline gives CDR1 SNHLY, CDR2 FYNNEI. Trimming at V came to 4 bases and at J to 2 bases, leaving 14 bases not matched to a gene.

The J gene is TRBJ2-5, the V gene TRBV7-8, with a weak D call TRBD2 (6 bases). The CDR3 contains 15 residues. V lost 5 bases and J 0 bases, leaving 13 bases between the germline ends. Germline V gene sequence: CDR1 SGHVS, CDR2 FQNEAQ. Written as DNA, the CDR3 is TGTGCCAGCAGCCCGGGACTCGGGGACCAAGAGACCCAGTACTTC. Residues: CASSPGLGDQETQYF.

The chain couples TRBV6-2 or TRBV6-3 to TRBJ2-1, with a weak D call TRBD1 (6 bases). Trimming left V 6 bases short and J 3 bases short, with 12 bases between. In germline, CDR1 is MNHEY, CDR2 SVGEGT. CDR3 length: 14 residues. The CDR3 is CASRSGQRYNEQFF. As DNA, the CDR3 is TGTGCCAGCAGATCTGGACAGCGCTACAATGAGCAGTTCTTC.